This T cell receptor (beta chain) was recorded in a study of control samples from healthy donors and cancer patients (dated by TCRdb to the early 2020s). Library construction relied on the immunoSEQ multiplex PCR assay. The source is immuneACCESS, and TCRdb retained only in-frame sequences with V and J called. Part of the clones is not carried over; for the studies checked, unresolved V genes explain less than half of this, and the remainder is unexplained. The sample contains some 120,000 clones, about 93% of them found a single time. The ten largest clonotypes hold 2% to 3% of the sample. CDR1 KGHDR and CDR2 SFDVKD were looked up in the germline V gene. The V end loses 7 bases and the J end loses 3 bases, and a stretch of 11 bases separates them. The CDR3 covers 13 residues, taking in both the cysteine and the phenylalanine. Only the CDR3 DNA stays, 39 bases, in frame from base 1. In regard to this clone: This receptor's antigen is unknown. Nothing much larger sits one base from this clone, and base qualities are not available.

This TCR derives from a man under 40 in good health. This sequence uses TRBV24-1 and TRBJ2-5, with the identity of the D gene unclear. The sequencing sample was made of blood. The CDR3 protein sequence reads: CATSPPGEETQYF. The DNA sequence is given as TGTGCCACCAGCCCCCCGGGCGAAGAGACCCAGTACTTC.